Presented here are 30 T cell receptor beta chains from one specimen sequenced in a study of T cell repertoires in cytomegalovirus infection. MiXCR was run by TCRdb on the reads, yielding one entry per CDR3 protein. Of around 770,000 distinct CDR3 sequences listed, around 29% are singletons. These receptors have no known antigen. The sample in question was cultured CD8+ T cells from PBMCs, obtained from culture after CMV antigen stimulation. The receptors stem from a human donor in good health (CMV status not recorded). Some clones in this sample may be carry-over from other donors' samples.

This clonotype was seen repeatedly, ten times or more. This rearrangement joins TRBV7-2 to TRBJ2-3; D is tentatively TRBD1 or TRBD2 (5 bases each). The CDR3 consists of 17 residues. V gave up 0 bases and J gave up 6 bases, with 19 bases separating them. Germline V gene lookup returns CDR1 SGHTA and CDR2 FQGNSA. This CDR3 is CASSLAQKTEGMDTQYF. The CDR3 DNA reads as TGTGCCAGCAGCTTAGCGCAGAAGACTGAGGGGATGGATACGCAGTATTTT.

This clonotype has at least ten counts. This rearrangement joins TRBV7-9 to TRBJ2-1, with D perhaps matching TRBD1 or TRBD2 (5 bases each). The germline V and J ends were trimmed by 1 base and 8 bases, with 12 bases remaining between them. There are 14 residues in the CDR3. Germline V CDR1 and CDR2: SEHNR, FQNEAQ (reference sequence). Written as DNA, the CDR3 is TGTGCCAGCAGCTTAGGCCAGGGAGTCCATGAGCAGTTCTTC. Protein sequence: CASSLGQGVHEQFF.

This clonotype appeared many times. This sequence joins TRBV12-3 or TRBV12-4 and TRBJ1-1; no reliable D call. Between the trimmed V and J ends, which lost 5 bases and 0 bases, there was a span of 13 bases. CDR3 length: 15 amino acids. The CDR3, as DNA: TGTGCCAGCAGTCCCTTTGGCAAACTGAACACTGAAGCTTTCTTT. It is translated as CASSPFGKLNTEAFF.

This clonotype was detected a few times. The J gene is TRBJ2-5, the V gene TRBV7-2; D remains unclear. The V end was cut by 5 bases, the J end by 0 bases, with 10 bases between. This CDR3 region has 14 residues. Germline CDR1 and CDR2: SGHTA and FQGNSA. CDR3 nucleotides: TGTGCCAGCAGCCCAGAGAATTACCAAGAGACCCAGTACTTC. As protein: CASSPENYQETQYF.

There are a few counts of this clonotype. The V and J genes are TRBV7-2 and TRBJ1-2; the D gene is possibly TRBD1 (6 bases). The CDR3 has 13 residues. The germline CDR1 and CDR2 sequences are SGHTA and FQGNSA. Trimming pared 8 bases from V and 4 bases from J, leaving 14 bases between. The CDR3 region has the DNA TGTGCCAGCGGCAGGGGAAGCGGCTATGGCTACACCTTC. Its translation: CASGRGSGYGYTF.

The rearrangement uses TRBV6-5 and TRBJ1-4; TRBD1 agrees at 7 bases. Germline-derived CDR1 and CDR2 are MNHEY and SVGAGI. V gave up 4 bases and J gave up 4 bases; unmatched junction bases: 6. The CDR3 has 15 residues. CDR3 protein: CASSLTGPFNEKLFF. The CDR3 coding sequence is TGTGCCAGCAGTTTGACAGGGCCATTTAATGAAAAACTGTTTTTT.

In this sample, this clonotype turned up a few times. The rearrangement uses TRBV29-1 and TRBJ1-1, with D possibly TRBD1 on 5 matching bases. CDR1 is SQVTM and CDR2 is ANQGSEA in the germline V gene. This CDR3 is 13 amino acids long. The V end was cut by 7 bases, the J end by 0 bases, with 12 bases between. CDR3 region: CSAREGLNTEAFF. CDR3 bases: TGCAGCGCGCGGGAGGGGCTGAACACTGAAGCTTTCTTT.

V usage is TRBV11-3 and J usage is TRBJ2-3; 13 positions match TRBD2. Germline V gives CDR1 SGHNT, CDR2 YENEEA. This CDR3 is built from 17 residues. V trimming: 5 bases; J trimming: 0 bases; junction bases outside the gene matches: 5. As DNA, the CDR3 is TGTGCCAGCAGCAGACTAGCGGGGGGCCTTAGCACAGATACGCAGTATTTT. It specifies CASSRLAGGLSTDTQYF.

CDR3 sequence: CAGTGVTGELFF. In DNA form, the CDR3 reads TGTGCGGGTACAGGGGTAACCGGGGAGCTGTTTTTT. The chain couples TRBV19 to TRBJ2-2; 7 bases agree with TRBD1. This CDR3 region has 12 residues. Per the germline V gene, CDR1 is LNHDA and CDR2 is SQIVND (reference sequence). The variable domain in full, with the rest retrieved from reference TRBV19 and TRBJ2-2, is DGGITQSPKYLFRKEGQNVTLSCEQNLNHDAMYWYRQDPGQGLRLIYYSQIVNDFQKGDIAEGYSVSREKKESFPLTVTSAQKNPTAFYLCAGTGVTGELFFGEGSRLTVL.

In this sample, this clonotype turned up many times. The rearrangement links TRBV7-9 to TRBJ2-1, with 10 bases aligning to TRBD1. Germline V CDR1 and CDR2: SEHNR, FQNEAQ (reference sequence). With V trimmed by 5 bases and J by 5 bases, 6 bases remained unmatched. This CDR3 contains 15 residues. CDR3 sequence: CASSQTGGFNNEQFF. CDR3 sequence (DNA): TGTGCCAGCAGCCAGACAGGGGGCTTTAACAATGAGCAGTTCTTC. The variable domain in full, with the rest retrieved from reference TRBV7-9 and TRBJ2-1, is DTGVSQNPRHKITKRGQNVTFRCDPISEHNRLYWYRQTLGQGPEFLTYFQNEAQLEKSRLLSDRFSAERPKGSFSTLEIQRTEQGDSAMYLCASSQTGGFNNEQFFGPGTRLTVL.

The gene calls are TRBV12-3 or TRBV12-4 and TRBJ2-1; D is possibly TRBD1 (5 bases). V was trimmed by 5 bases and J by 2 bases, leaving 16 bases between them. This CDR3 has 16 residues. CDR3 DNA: TGTGCCAGCAGTCCTCTTAAGGGGTCACCCTACAATGAGCAGTTCTTC. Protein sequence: CASSPLKGSPYNEQFF.

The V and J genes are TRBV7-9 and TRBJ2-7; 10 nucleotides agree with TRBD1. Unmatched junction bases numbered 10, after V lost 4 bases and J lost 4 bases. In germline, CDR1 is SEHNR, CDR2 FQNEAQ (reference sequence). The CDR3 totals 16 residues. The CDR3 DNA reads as TGTGCCAGCAGCTACCGGGACAGGGGACCTTTTTACGAGCAGTACTTC. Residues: CASSYRDRGPFYEQYF.

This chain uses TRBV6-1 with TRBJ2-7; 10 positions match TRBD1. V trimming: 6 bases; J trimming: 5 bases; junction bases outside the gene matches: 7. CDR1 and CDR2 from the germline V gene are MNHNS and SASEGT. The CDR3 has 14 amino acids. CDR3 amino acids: CASRGPTGGHEQYV. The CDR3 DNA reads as TGTGCCAGCAGGGGTCCGACAGGGGGCCACGAGCAGTACGTC.

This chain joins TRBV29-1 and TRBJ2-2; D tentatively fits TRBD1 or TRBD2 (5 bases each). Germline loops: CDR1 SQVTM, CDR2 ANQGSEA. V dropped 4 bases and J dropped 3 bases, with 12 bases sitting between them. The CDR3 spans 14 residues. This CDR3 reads CSVGDGVYTGELFF. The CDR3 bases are TGCAGCGTTGGGGACGGGGTTTACACCGGGGAGCTGTTTTTT.

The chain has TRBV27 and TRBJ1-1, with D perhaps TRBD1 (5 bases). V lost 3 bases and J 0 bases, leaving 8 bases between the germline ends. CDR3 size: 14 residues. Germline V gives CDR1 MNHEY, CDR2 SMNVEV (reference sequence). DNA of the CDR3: TGTGCCAGCAGTTTTGGGGCACTGAACACTGAAGCTTTCTTT. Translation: CASSFGALNTEAFF.

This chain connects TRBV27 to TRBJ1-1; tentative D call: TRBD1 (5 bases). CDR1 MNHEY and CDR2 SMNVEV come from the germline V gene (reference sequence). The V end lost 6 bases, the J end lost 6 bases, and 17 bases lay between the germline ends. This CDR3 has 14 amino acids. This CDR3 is CASSLTGGTSEAFF. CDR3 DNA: TGTGCCAGCAGCCTTACTGGGGGTACATCTGAAGCTTTCTTT.

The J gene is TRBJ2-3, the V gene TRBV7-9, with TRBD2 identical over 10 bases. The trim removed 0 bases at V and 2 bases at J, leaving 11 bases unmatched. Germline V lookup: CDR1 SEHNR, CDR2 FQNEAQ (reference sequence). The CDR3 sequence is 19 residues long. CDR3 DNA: TGTGCCAGCAGCTTAGCGGTTAGCGGGGGGTCCTTCCCCACAGATACGCAGTATTTT. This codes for CASSLAVSGGSFPTDTQYF.

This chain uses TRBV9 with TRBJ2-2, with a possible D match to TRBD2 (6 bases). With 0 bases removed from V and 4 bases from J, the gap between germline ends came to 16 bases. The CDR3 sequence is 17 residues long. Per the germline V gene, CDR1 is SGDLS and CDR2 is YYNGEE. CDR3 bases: TGTGCCAGCAGCGTAGATCCCGGGACTTATCTCACCGGGGAGCTGTTTTTT. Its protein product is CASSVDPGTYLTGELFF.

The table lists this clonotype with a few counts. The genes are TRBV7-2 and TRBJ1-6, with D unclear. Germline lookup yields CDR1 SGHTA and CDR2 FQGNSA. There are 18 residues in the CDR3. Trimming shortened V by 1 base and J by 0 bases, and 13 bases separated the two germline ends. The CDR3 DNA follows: TGTGCCAGCAGCTTAGATGCGGCTCCGAGCTCCTATAATTCACCCCTCCACTTT. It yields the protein CASSLDAAPSSYNSPLHF.

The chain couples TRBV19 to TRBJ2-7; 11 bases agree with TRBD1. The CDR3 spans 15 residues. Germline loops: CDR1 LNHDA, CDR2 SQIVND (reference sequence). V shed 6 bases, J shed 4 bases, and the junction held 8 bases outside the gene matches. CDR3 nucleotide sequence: TGTGCCAGTAGATCCCGGGACAGGGGGAAATACGAGCAGTACTTC. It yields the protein CASRSRDRGKYEQYF.

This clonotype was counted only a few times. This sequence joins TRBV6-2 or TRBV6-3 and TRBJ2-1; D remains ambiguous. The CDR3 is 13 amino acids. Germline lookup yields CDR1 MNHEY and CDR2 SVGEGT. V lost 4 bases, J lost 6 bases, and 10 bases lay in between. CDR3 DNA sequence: TGTGCCAGCAGTTTAGGACGGCTCAATGAGCAGTTCTTC. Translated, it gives CASSLGRLNEQFF.

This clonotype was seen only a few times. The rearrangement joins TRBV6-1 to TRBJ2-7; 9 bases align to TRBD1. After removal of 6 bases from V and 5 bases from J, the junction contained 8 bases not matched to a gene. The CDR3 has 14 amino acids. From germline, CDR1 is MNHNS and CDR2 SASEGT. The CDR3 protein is CASREGQGLDEQYF. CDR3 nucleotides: TGTGCCAGCAGGGAGGGACAGGGCCTCGACGAGCAGTACTTC.

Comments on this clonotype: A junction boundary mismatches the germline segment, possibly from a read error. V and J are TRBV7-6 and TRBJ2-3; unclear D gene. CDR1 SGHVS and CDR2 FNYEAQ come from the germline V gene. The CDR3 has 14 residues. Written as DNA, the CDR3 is TGTGCCAGCAGCTTGAAAAACAGCTTAGATACGCAGTATTTC. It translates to CASSLKNSLDTQYF.

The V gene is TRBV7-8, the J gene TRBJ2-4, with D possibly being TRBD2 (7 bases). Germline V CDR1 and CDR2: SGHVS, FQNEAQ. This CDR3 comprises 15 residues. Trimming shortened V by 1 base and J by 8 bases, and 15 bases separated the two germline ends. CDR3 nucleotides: TGTGCCAGCAGCTTAGAGGGGGGGGCGCAGGACATTCAGTACTTC. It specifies CASSLEGGAQDIQYF.

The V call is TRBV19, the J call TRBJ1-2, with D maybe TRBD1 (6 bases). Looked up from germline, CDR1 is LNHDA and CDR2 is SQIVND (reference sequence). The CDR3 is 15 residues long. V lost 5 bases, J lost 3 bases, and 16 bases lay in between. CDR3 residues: CASSLRTELHYGYTF. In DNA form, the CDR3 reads TGTGCCAGTAGTCTCCGGACAGAGCTACACTATGGCTACACCTTC.

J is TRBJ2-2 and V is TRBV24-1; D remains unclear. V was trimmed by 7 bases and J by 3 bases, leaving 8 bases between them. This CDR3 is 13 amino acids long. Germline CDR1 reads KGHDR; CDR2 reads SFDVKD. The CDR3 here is CATRDGYTGELFF. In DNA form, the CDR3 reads TGTGCCACCAGGGACGGATACACCGGGGAGCTGTTTTTT.

The CDR3 DNA sequence: TGTGCCAGCAGTTTTCGGACAGAATCGGGGTTTTACTATAATTCACCCCTCCACTTT. Translating gives CASSFRTESGFYYNSPLHF. The J gene is TRBJ1-6, the V gene TRBV12-3 or TRBV12-4, with a weak D call TRBD1 (6 bases). Trimming took off 3 bases at V and 3 bases at J, with 21 bases between the two ends. This CDR3 is built from 19 residues.

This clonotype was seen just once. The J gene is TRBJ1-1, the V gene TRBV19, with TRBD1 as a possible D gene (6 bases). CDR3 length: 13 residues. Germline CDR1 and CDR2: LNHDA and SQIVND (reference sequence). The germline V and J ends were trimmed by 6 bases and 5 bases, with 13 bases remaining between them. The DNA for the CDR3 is TGTGCCAGTAGCAACGCCAGGGGAACTGAAGCTTTCTTT. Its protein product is CASSNARGTEAFF.

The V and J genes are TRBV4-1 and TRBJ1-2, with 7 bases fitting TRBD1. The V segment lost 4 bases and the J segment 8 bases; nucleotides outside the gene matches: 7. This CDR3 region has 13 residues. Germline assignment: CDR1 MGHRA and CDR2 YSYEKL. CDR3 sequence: CASSLGQAGGYTF. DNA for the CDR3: TGCGCCAGCAGCCTTGGACAGGCGGGGGGCTACACCTTC.

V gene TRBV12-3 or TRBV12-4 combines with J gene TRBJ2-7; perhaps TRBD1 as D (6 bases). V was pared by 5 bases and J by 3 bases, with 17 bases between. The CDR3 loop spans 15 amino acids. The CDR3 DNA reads TGTGCCAGCAGTCTAGGGGGTGGGAGAGGCTACGAGCAGTACTTC. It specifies CASSLGGGRGYEQYF.